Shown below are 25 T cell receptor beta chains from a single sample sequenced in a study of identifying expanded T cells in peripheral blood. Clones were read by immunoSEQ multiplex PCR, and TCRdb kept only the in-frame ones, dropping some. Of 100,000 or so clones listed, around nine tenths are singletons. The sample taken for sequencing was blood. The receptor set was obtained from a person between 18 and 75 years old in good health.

CDR3: CSAPDQGWYGYTF. For the CDR3, the DNA is TGCAGCGCCCCGGACCAGGGATGGTATGGCTACACCTTC. The J gene is TRBJ1-2, the V gene TRBV29-1; weak D call: TRBD1 (5 bases). The CDR3 is made up of 13 amino acids. With 7 bases removed from V and 5 bases from J, the gap between germline ends came to 17 bases. The germline CDR1 and CDR2 sequences are SQVTM and ANQGSEA.

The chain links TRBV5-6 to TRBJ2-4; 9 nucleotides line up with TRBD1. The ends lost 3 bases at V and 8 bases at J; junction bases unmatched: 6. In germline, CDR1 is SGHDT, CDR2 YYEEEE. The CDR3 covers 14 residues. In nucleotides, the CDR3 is TGTGCCAGCAGCTCGATACAGGGGGCAGACATTCAGTACTTC. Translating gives CASSSIQGADIQYF.

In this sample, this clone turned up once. CDR3 coding DNA: TGCAGCGCCATTCGAGGGGGATATGGCTACACCTTC. Amino acids: CSAIRGGYGYTF. The V gene is TRBV29-1, the J gene TRBJ1-2; the D gene is possibly TRBD1 (6 bases). The V gene lost 7 bases and the J gene lost 5 bases, with 14 bases spanning the gap. The CDR3 extends over 12 amino acids. From germline, CDR1 is SQVTM and CDR2 ANQGSEA.

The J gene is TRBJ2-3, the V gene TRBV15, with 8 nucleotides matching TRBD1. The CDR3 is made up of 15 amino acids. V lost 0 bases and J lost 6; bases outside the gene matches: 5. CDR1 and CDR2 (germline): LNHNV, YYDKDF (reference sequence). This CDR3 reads CATSRDRTGWDTQYF. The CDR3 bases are TGTGCCACCAGCAGAGACCGGACAGGGTGGGATACGCAGTATTTT.

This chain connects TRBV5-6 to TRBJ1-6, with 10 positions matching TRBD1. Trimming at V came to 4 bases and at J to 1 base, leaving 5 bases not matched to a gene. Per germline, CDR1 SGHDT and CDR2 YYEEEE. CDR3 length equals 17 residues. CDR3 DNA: TGTGCCAGCAGCGGGATGGGACAGGGGTCCTATAATTCACCCCTCCACTTT. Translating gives CASSGMGQGSYNSPLHF.

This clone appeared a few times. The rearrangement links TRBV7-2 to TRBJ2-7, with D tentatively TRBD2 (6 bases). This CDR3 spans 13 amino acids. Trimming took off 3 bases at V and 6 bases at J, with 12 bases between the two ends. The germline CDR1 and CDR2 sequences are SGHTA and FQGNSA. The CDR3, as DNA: TGTGCCAGCAGCTTTGTTCTGCGGGGCGAGCAGTACTTC. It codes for CASSFVLRGEQYF.

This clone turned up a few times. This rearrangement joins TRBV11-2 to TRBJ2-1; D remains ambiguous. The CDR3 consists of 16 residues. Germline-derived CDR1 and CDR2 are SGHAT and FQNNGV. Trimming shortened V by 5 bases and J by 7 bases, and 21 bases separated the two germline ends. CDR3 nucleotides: TGTGCCAGCAGCCCTGAGGCAGGATCCTTGGGAAATGAGCAGTTCTTC. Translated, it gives CASSPEAGSLGNEQFF.

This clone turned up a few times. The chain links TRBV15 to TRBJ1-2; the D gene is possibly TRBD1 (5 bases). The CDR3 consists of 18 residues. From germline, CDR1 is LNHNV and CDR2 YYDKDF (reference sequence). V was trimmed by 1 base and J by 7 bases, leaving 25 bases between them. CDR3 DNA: TGTGCCACCAGCAGAGGAGAATCGAGAGGGGTCCGGAGGGGTGGCTACACCTTC. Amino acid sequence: CATSRGESRGVRRGGYTF.

CDR3 sequence reads: CASSPPPGWDTIYF. The CDR3 DNA sequence: TGTGCCAGCTCACCCCCCCCCGGGTGGGACACCATATATTTT. The gene calls are TRBV18 and TRBJ1-3, with no clear D. CDR3 length: 14 amino acids. Germline values: CDR1 KGHSH, CDR2 LQKENI. The V end lost 3 bases, the J end lost 8 bases, and 14 bases lay between the germline ends.

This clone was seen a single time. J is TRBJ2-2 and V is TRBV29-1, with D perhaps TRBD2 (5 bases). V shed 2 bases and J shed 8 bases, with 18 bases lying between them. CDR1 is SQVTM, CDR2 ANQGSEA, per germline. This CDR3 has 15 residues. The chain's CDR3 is CSVEIAPHRGGELFF. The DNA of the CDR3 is TGCAGCGTTGAAATAGCGCCCCATCGAGGTGGGGAGCTGTTTTTT.

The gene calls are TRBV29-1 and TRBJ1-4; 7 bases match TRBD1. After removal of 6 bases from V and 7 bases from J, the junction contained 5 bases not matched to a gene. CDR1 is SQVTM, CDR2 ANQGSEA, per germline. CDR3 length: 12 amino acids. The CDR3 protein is CSVNRGGEKLFF. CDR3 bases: TGCAGCGTGAACAGGGGCGGTGAAAAACTGTTTTTT.

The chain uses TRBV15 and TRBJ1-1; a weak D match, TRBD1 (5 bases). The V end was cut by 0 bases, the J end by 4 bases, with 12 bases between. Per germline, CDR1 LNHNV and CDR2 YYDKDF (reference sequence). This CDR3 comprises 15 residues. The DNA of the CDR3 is TGTGCCACCAGCAGAGATCGGGGGGGAGCCACTGAAGCTTTCTTT. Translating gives CATSRDRGGATEAFF.

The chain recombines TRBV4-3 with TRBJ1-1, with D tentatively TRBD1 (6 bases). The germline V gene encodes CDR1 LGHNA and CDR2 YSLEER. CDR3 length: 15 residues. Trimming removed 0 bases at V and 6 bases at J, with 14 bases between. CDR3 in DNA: TGCGCCAGCAGCCAAGAACCAGCAGGGGTTGCTGAAGCTTTCTTT. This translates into CASSQEPAGVAEAFF.

CDR3 DNA: TGTGCCAGCAGCGTGTTTCGGACAGGGAGTGGTTCACCCCTCCACTTT. Its translation is CASSVFRTGSGSPLHF. The rearrangement links TRBV7-2 to TRBJ1-6, with 8 bases matching TRBD1. The germline gives CDR1 SGHTA, CDR2 FQGNSA. Trimming removed 5 bases from V and 9 bases from J; junction bases left unmatched: 12. The CDR3 totals 16 residues.

CDR3 amino acids: CASRPIQGVFGYTF. The CDR3, as DNA: TGCGCCAGCAGACCTATACAGGGGGTCTTCGGCTACACCTTC. The V gene is TRBV4-1, the J gene TRBJ1-2, with TRBD1 matching over 8 bases. The length of the CDR3 is 14 residues. Germline V gene sequence: CDR1 MGHRA, CDR2 YSYEKL. Germline trimming cut 6 bases from V and 8 bases from J; bases unmatched to any gene: 11.

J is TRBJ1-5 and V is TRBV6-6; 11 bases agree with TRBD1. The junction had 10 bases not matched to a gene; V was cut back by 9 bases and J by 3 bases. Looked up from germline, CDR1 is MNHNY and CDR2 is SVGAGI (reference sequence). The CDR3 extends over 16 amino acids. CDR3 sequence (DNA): TGTGCCAGTGCGCCGGGACAGGGGGTCCACAATCAGCCCCAGCATTTT. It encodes CASAPGQGVHNQPQHF.

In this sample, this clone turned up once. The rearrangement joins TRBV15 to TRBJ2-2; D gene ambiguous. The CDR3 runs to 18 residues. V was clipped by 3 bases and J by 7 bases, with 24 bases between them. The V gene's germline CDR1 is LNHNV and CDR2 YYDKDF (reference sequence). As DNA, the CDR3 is TGTGCCACCAGCAGTCCTAAGTTAGCCGTTAGATTGGACGGGGAGCTGTTTTTT. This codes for CATSSPKLAVRLDGELFF. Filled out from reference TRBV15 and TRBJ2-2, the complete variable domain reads DAMVIQNPRYQVTQFGKPVTLSCSQTLNHNVMYWYQQKSSQAPKLLFHYYDKDFNNEADTPDNFQSRRPNTSFCFLDIRSPGLGDTAMYLCATSSPKLAVRLDGELFFGEGSRLTVL.

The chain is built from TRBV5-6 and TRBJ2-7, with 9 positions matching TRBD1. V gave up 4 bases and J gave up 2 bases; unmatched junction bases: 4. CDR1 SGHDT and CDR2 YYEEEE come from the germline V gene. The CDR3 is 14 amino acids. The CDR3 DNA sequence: TGTGCCAGCAGCACGGGACAGGGAACCTACGAGCAGTACTTC. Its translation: CASSTGQGTYEQYF.

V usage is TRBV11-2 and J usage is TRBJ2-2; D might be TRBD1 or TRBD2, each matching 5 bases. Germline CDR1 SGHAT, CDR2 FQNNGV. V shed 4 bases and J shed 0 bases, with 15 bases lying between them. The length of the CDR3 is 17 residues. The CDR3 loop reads CASSSYRGLANTGELFF. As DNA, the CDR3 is TGTGCCAGCAGCTCATATCGGGGCCTCGCGAACACCGGGGAGCTGTTTTTT. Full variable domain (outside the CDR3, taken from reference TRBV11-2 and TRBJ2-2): EAGVAQSPRYKIIEKRQSVAFWCNPISGHATLYWYQQILGQGPKLLIQFQNNGVVDDSQLPKDRFSAERLKGVDSTLKIQPAKLEDSAVYLCASSSYRGLANTGELFFGEGSRLTVL.

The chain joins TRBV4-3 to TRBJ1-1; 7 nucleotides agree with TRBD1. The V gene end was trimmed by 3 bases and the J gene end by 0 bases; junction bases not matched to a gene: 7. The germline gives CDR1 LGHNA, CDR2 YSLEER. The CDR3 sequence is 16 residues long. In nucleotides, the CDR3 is TGCGCCAGCAGCCACGACACACAGGGGATGAACACTGAAGCTTTCTTT. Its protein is CASSHDTQGMNTEAFF.

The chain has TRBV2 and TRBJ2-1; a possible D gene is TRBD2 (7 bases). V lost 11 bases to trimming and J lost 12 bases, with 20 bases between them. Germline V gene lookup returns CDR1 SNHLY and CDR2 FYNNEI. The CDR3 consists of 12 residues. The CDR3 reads CASEQGGTRQFF. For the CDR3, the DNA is TGTGCCTCCGAACAGGGAGGGACACGGCAGTTCTTC.

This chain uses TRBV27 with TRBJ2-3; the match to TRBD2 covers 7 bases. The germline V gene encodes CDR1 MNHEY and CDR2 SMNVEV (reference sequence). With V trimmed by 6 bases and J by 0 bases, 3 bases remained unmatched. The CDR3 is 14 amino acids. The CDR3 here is CASSRGGSTDTQYF. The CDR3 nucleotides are TGTGCCAGCAGCCGCGGGGGTAGCACAGATACGCAGTATTTT.

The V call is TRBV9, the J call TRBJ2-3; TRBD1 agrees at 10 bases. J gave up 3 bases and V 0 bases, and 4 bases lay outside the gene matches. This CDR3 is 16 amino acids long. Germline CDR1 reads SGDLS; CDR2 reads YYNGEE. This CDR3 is CASSVVPGQGTDTQYF. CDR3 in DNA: TGTGCCAGCAGCGTAGTCCCGGGACAGGGGACAGATACGCAGTATTTT.

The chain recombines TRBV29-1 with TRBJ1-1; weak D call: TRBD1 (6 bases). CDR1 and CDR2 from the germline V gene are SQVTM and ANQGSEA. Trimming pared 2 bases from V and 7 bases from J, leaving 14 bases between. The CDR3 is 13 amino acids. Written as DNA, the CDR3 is TGCAGCGTTGAAATAGGGGGTGAGGATGAAGCTTTCTTT. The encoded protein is CSVEIGGEDEAFF.

CDR3 loop: CASTGVSGGNQPQHF. DNA of the CDR3: TGTGCCAGTACCGGGGTGAGCGGAGGCAATCAGCCCCAGCATTTT. V is TRBV19 and J is TRBJ1-5; D not certain. Trimming took 7 bases from V and 2 from J, leaving 15 bases between them. Germline values: CDR1 LNHDA, CDR2 SQIVND (reference sequence). The CDR3 spans 15 residues.